This T cell receptor (beta chain) was obtained from a study of blood T cells in healthy people across ages. As for the study in general: There was about one barcoded beta molecule captured by template switching per two T cells.

Germline V gene sequence: CDR1 DFQATT, CDR2 SNEGSKA (reference sequence). The CDR3 is made up of 16 amino acids. J gave up 5 bases and V 1 base, and 12 bases lay outside the gene matches. A second PCR, run for about 7 to 11 cycles, used a sample-barcoded 5' primer plus a J-beta primer mix. TCRdb re-derived calls from the 5' RACE reads in MiXCR, one entry per CDR3 protein. The data hold approximately 830,000 distinct CDR3 sequences, with about 59% observed a single time. Study-wide results and limits: Among T cells, TCR beta diversity per million cells dropped roughly linearly as age rose.

In its sample, this clonotype was seen a few times. Its antigen is still unknown. This clonotype was sampled from a man aged 25 to 40 in good health. Sequenced material: blood. The chain has TRBV20-1 and TRBJ2-5; 8 nucleotides match TRBD1. CDR3 region: CSARAPRAGGWETQYF. The CDR3 region has the DNA TGCAGTGCTAGAGCCCCCAGGGCAGGGGGCTGGGAGACCCAGTACTTC.